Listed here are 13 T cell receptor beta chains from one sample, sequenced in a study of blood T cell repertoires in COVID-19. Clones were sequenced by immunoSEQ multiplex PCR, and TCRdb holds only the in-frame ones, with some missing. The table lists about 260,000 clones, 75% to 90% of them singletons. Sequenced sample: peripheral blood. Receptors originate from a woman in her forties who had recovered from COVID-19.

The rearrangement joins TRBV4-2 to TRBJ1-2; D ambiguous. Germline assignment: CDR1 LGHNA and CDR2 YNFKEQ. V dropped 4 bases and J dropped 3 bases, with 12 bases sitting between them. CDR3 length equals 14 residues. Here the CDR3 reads CASSREGRDYGYTF. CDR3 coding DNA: TGTGCCAGCAGCCGGGAGGGAAGGGACTATGGCTACACCTTC.

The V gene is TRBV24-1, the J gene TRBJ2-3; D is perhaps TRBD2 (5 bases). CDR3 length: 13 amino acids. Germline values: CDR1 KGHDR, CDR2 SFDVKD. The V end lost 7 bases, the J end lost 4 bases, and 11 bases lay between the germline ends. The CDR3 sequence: CATRGVSPDTQYF. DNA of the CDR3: TGTGCCACCAGGGGAGTATCTCCAGATACGCAGTATTTT.

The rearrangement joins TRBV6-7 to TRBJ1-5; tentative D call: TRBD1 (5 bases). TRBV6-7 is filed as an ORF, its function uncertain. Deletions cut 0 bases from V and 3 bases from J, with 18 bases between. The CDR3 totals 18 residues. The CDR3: CASSYSKSPARVNQPQHF. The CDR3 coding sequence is TGTGCCAGCAGTTACTCGAAGAGCCCGGCCAGGGTCAATCAGCCCCAGCATTTT.

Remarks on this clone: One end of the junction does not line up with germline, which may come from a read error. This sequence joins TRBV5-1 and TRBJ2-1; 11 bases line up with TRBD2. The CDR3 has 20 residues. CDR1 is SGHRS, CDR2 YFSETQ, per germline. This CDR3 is CASSLGRLAGGLSAYSEQFF. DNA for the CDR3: TGCGCCAGCAGCTTGGGTCGCCTAGCGGGGGGCCTCTCGGCCTACAGTGAGCAGTTCTTC.

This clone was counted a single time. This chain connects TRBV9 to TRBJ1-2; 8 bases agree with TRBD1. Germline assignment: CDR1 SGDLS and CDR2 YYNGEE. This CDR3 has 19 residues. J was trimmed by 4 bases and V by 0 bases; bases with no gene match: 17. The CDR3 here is CASSVAPGGAVLGTYGYTF. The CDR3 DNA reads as TGTGCCAGCAGCGTAGCCCCAGGGGGCGCCGTCCTGGGAACCTATGGCTACACCTTC.

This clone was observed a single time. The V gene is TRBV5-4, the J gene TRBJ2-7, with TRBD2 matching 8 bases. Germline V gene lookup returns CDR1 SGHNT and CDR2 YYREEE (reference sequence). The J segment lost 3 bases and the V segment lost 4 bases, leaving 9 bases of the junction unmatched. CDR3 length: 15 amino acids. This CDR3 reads CASSPPPGLDYEQYF. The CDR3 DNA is TGTGCCAGCAGCCCGCCACCGGGACTAGACTACGAGCAGTACTTC.

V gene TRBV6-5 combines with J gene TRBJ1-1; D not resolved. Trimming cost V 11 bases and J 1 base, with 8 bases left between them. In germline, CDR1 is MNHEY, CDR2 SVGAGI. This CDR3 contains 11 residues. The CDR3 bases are TGTGCCGCCGGGGAGAACACTGAAGCTTTCTTT. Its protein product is CAAGENTEAFF.

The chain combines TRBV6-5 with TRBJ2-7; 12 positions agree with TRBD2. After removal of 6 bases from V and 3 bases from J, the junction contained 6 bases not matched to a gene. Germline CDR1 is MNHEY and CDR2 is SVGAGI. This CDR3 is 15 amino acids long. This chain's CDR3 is CASRTSGGNYYEQYF. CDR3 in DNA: TGTGCCAGCAGAACTAGCGGGGGGAACTACTACGAGCAGTACTTC.

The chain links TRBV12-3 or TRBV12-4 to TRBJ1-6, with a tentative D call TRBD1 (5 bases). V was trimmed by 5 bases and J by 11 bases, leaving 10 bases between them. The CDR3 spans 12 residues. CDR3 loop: CASSPNRTPLHF. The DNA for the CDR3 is TGTGCCAGCAGTCCTAACAGGACACCCCTCCACTTT.

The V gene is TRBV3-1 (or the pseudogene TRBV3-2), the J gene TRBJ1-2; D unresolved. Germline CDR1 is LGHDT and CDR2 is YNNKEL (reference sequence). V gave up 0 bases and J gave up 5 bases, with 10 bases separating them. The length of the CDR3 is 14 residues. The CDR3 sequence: CASSQDLRDYGYTF. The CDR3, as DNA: TGTGCCAGCAGCCAAGATTTGAGGGATTATGGCTACACCTTC.

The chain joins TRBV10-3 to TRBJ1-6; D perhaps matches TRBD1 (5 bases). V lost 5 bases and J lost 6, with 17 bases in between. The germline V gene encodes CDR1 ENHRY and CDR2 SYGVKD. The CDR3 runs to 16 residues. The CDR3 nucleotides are TGTGCCATCAGTCCTGACAGACGGGGGGTTAATTCACCCCTCCACTTT. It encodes CAISPDRRGVNSPLHF.

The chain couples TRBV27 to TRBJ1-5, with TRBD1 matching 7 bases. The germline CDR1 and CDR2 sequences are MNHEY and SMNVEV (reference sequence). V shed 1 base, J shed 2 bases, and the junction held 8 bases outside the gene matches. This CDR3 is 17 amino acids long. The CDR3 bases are TGTGCCAGCAGTTTATATGCAGGGGGGTGGGGCAATCAGCCCCAGCATTTT. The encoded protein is CASSLYAGGWGNQPQHF.

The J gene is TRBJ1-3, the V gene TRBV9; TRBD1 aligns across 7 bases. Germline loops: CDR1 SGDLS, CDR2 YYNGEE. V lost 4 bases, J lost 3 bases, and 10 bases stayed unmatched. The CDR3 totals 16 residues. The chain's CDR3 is CASSPAPGGFGNTIYF. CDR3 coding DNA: TGTGCCAGCAGCCCAGCACCAGGGGGGTTTGGAAACACCATATATTTT.